This is a list of T cell receptor beta chains from one sample in a study of T cell clonotyping in hematopoietic cell transplantation. Some clones are missing from TCRdb's copy, which holds only in-frame ones; the method was immunoSEQ multiplex PCR. The repertoire holds 65,000 to 80,000 clones, with 90% to 97% as singletons. This sample comprised peripheral blood mononuclear cells, obtained before stem cell transplant. The receptor source for this set is a woman in her forties or fifties with acute myeloid leukemia. Some clones in this sample may be carry-over from other donors' samples. CDR3s include the opening cysteine and the closing phenylalanine or tryptophan. Each record gives: V gene, CDR3 protein.

TRBV19	CASSGDGSSGNTIYF
TRBV19	CASSIGGRVFTEQFF
TRBV29-1	CSVESSGRPYEQYF
TRBV14	CASFEDTGELFF
TRBV5-1	CASSFPGRGETQYF
TRBV7-8	CASSPRRQGLGYEQYF
TRBV6-1	CASSEAVTDTQYF
TRBV6-6	CASSYDRDYGYTF
TRBV27	CASSSGLAGGSEQFF
TRBV5-1	CASRDRGLMNTEAFF
TRBV29-1	CSVGHSYEQYF
TRBV28	CASSLRQGRGNYGYTF
TRBV6-5	CASSYSMGDTEAFF
TRBV19	CASSIAVTDTDTQYF
TRBV13	CASSSQGLAMTYEQYF
TRBV9	CASSVVGLDTEAFF
TRBV30	CAWSVRAGELFF
TRBV2	CASSERQGYTGELFF
TRBV10-3	CAISVRGGEGYTF
TRBV4-2	CASSQRGDSNTGELFF
TRBV6-5	CASSSRSRGNTIYF
TRBV7-2	CASSREGQGWDTQYF
TRBV14	CASSPMGRTIGYTF
TRBV6-5	CASRRPKGSQETQYF
TRBV19	CASSMLGQGYQPQHF
TRBV2	CASSGAIQTSGANVLTF
TRBV5-1	CASSLSRMNTEAFF
TRBV6-5	CASSYSITANEKLFF
TRBV30	CAWSDGGGPDTQYF
TRBV7-7	CASSPNPGQDYTF
TRBV2	CASCLGSAEGTQYF